This T cell receptor (beta chain) comes out of a study of early T cells in non-severe SARS-CoV-2 infection (dated by TCRdb to the early 2020s). Regarding the complete study: Because TCR sequencing relied on bulk RNA taken from unsorted whole blood, pairing of alpha and beta chains was not possible.

Set within a cohort of healthcare workers in London, UK, this nested case-control study involved weekly PCR testing of nasopharyngeal swabs along with blood sampling. Between 23 and 31 March 2020, the week of the UK lockdown, healthcare workers were enrolled and then followed up weekly for as long as 16 weeks. Libraries came from 5' RACE. TCRdb lists the instrument as NextSeq 500. The TCR library protocol attached unique molecular identifiers to individual cDNA molecules to correct for sequencing error and PCR bias. Both TCR alpha and beta chains were sequenced, and tight co-correlation was observed between alpha and beta sequence abundances in each sample. As for the original processing: V gene, J gene and CDR3 annotation of TCR sequences was performed with Decombinator V4. Expanded TCRs were defined as changing significantly between any two time points under a Poisson model with p below 0.0001. TCR abundances were normalised to the total number of TCRs sequenced per sample and expressed as counts per million. VDJdb, accessed 1 November 2021, was searched for CMV, EBV and SARS-CoV-2 annotated TCRs, excluding TCRs annotated for multiple antigens. TCRdb reworked the public reads: Q25 trimming with fastp, MiXCR clone assembly, productive beta chains retained. A single entry per CDR3 protein holds the most common genes and DNA from its merged rows. The authors' filters were not applied to this entry. Across this sample there are roughly 76,000 distinct CDR3 sequences, with less than 15% seen only once. The ten top clones hold around 4.3% of the sample.

About this clonotype itself: Its antigen is unknown. Nothing much larger sits one base from this clone, and base qualities are not available.

Overall results and qualifications from the work: Matching against VDJdb was skewed toward anti-spike CD8 responses, likely underestimated virus-specific expansions, and missed private and CD4 specificities.

Sequencing was done on a sample of whole blood. The TCR was taken from an adult who was a healthcare worker with PCR-confirmed SARS-CoV-2 infection or an uninfected control (not recorded which).

The base sequence is TGTGCCAGCAGCTTAGGACAGGGGAGCGTGGAGACCCAGTACTTC. Its amino acids are CASSLGQGSVETQYF. This sequence uses TRBV7-9 and TRBJ2-5, and 8 junctional nucleotides match TRBD1. The CDR3 covers 15 residues, taking in both the cysteine and the phenylalanine. Only the CDR3 region is kept as DNA, spanning 45 bases read in frame from base 1. CDR1 SEHNR and CDR2 FQNEAQ are derived from the germline V gene (reference sequence). Compared with germline, V lacks 1 base and J lacks 5 bases; bases without a gene match: 6.